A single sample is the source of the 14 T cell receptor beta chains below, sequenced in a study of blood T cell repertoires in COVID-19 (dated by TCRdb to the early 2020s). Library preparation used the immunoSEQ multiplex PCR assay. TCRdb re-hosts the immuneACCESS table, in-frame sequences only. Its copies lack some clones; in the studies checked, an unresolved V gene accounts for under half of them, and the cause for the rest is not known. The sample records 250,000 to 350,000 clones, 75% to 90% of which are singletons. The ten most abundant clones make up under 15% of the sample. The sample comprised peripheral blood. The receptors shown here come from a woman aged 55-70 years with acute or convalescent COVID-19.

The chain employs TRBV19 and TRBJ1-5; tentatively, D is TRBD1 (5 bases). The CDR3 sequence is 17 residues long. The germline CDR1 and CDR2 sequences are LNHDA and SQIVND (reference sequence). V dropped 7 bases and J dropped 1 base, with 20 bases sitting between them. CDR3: CASTPRRGVESNQPQHF. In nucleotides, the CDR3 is TGTGCCAGTACCCCCCGAAGGGGTGTCGAAAGCAATCAGCCCCAGCATTTT.

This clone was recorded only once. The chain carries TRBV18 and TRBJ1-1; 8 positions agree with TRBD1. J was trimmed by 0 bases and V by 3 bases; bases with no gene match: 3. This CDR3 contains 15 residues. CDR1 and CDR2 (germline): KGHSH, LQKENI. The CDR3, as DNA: TGTGCCAGCTCACCGGGACAGGTGATGAACACTGAAGCTTTCTTT. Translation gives CASSPGQVMNTEAFF.

The CDR3 sequence: CASSLVASGTDTQYF. In DNA, the CDR3 is TGTGCCAGCAGCTTAGTAGCTAGCGGGACAGATACGCAGTATTTT. The rearrangement uses TRBV7-9 and TRBJ2-3; TRBD2 matches at 8 bases. Germline lookup yields CDR1 SEHNR and CDR2 FQNEAQ (reference sequence). The CDR3 is 15 residues long. V lost 1 base, J lost 3 bases, and 3 bases stayed unmatched. Drawing the rest from reference TRBV7-9 and TRBJ2-3, the complete variable domain is DTGVSQNPRHKITKRGQNVTFRCDPISEHNRLYWYRQTLGQGPEFLTYFQNEAQLEKSRLLSDRFSAERPKGSFSTLEIQRTEQGDSAMYLCASSLVASGTDTQYFGPGTRLTVL.

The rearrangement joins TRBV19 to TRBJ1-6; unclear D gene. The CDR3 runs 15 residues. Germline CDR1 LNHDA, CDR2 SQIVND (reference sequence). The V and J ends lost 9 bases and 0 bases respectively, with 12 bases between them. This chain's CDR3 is CASLHRGSYNSPLHF. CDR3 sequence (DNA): TGTGCCAGCCTTCACCGGGGCTCCTATAATTCACCCCTCCACTTT.

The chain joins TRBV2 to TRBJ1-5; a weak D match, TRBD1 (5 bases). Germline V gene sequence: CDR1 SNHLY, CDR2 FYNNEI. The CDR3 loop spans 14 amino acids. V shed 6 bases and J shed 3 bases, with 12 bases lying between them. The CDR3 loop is CASSPDRINQPQHF. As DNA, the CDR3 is TGTGCCAGCAGCCCCGACAGAATCAATCAGCCCCAGCATTTT.

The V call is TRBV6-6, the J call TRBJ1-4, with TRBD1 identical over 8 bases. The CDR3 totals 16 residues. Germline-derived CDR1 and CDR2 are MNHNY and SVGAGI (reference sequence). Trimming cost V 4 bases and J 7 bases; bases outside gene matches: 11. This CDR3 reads CASSSPQGARGEKLFF. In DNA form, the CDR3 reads TGTGCCAGCAGTTCCCCTCAGGGGGCGCGGGGTGAAAAACTGTTTTTT.

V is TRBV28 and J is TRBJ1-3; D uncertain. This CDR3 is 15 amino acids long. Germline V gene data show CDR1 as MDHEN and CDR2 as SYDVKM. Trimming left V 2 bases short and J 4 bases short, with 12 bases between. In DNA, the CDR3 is TGTGCCAGCAGTTTAAGCGTCTCCTTAGGAAACACCATATATTTT. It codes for CASSLSVSLGNTIYF.

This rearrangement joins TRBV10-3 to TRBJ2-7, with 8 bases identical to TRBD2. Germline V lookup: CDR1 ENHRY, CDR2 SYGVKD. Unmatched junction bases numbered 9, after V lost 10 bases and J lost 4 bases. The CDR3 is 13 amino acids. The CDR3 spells CATGGGPTYEQYF. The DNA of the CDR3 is TGTGCCACCGGGGGGGGGCCTACTTACGAGCAGTACTTC.

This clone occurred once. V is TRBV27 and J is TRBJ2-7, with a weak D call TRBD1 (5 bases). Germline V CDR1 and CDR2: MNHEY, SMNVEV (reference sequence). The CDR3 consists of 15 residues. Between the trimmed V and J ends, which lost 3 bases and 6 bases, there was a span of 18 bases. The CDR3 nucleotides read TGTGCCAGCAGTTTGGGTGCCAGGGATCCCTCCGAGCAGTACTTC. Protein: CASSLGARDPSEQYF.

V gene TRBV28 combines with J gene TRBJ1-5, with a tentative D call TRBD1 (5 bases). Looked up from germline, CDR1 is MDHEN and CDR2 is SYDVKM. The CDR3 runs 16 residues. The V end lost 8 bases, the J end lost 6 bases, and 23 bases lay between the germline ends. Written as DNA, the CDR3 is TGTGCCAGCTCTTTATTCATGGGGGGATCAGGTCAGCCCCAGCATTTT. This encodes CASSLFMGGSGQPQHF.

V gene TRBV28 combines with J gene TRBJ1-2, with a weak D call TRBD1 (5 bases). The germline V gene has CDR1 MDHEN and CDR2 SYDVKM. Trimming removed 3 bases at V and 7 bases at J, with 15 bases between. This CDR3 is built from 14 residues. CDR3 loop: CASSLRGAWAGYTF. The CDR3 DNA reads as TGTGCCAGCAGTTTGCGTGGGGCCTGGGCTGGCTACACCTTC.

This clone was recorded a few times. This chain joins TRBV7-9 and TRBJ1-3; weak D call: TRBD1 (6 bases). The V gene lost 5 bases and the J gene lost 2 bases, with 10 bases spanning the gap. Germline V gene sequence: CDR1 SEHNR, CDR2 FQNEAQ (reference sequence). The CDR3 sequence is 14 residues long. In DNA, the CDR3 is TGTGCCAGCAGCGAACAGGGAACTGGAAACACCATATATTTT. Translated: CASSEQGTGNTIYF.

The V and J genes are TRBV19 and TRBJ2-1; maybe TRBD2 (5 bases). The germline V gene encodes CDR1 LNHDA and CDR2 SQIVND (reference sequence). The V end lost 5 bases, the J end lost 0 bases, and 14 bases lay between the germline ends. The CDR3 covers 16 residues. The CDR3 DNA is TGTGCCAGTAGTGCCCGGGAAGTCGGCTCCTACAATGAGCAGTTCTTC. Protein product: CASSAREVGSYNEQFF. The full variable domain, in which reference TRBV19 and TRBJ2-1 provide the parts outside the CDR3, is DGGITQSPKYLFRKEGQNVTLSCEQNLNHDAMYWYRQDPGQGLRLIYYSQIVNDFQKGDIAEGYSVSREKKESFPLTVTSAQKNPTAFYLCASSAREVGSYNEQFFGPGTRLTVL.

CDR3 protein: CARPGTDYSGNTIYF. CDR3 DNA: TGTGCCAGACCCGGGACAGACTACTCTGGAAACACCATATATTTT. The gene calls are TRBV28 and TRBJ1-3; 7 bases map to TRBD1. V lost 9 bases, J lost 0 bases, and 8 bases stayed unmatched. CDR1 is MDHEN and CDR2 is SYDVKM in the germline V gene. The CDR3 is made up of 15 amino acids.